This T cell receptor beta chain comes out of a study of blood T cell repertoires in COVID-19. TCRdb keeps only in-frame clones here, not all; method: immunoSEQ multiplex PCR. The table includes about 160,000 clones, roughly 73% detected once. V lost 6 bases, J lost 5 bases, and 7 bases stayed unmatched. The length of the CDR3 is 14 residues. Germline V gene data show CDR1 as SGHVS and CDR2 as FNYEAQ. The genes are TRBV7-6 and TRBJ2-5; 9 bases fit TRBD1. The receptor was isolated from a man between 65 and 85 years old with acute or convalescent COVID-19. Material: peripheral blood. In DNA, the CDR3 is TGTGCCAGCAGTCACGGACAGGGGAGGGAGACCCAGTACTTC. Translating it yields CASSHGQGRETQYF.